The T cell receptor beta chain described here comes from a study of blood T cell repertoires in COVID-19. Study-wide background: From the United States, Italy and Spain came samples of acute and convalescent COVID-19. PBMCs, B-cell-depleted T cells, or T cells provided the cDNA or gDNA that made up the material.

Authors' data handling: Reference gene primer amplification gave estimated nucleated cell counts. Using immunoSEQ multiplex PCR, the repertoire was profiled, and TCRdb retains in-frame clones only, with some absent. Clone size and the V and J calls come from that table; the DNA yielded D and trimming. The sample consists of 99,000 or so clones, around nine tenths of them appearing once. This clone was recorded a few times. V shed 2 bases and J 3 bases; nucleotides not matched to a gene: 1. CDR1 MRHNA and CDR2 SNTAGT come from the germline V gene. The length of the CDR3 is 15 residues. The rearrangement uses TRBV6-4 and TRBJ2-1; the match to TRBD2 covers 10 bases. This receptor was identified in a human donor in a cohort sampled during active COVID-19. The sequencing input was peripheral blood. In DNA, the CDR3 is TGTGCCAGCAGTGACCGACTAGCGGGCTACAATGAGCAGTTCTTC. Translation gives CASSDRLAGYNEQFF.